These 2 T cell receptor beta chains share one sample of origin, sequenced in a study of cytomegalovirus exposure and HLA in healthy donors (dated by TCRdb to 2016 to 2017). Library generation was performed with the immunoSEQ multiplex PCR assay. For the multiplex PCR, a mixture combining 60 forward primers for TCR Vbeta segments and 13 reverse primers for TCR Jbeta segments was used. In TCRdb, the immuneACCESS table is reduced to in-frame sequences with V and J assigned. These tables do not hold every clone; where another copy was compared, an unresolved V gene accounts for under half, and the others remain unexplained. In all, the sample holds more than 150,000 clones, and 76% of those were seen once. About 1.5% of the sample is taken by the ten largest. The sequenced sample was PBMCs. The receptors come from a man between 18 and 29 years old in good health and CMV-seronegative.

This chain uses TRBV10-3 with TRBJ2-4; D is undetermined. V dropped 0 bases and J dropped 6 bases, with 24 bases sitting between them. Germline values: CDR1 ENHRY, CDR2 SYGVKD. CDR3 length equals 19 residues. CDR3 bases: TGTGCCATCAGTGAGTCACTGACACCATTATCTCTGGCCGCAAACATTCAGTACTTC. This gives the protein CAISESLTPLSLAANIQYF.

The J gene is TRBJ1-3, the V gene TRBV11-2; possible D gene TRBD1, 6 bases. Per the germline V gene, CDR1 is SGHAT and CDR2 is FQNNGV. Trimming pared 3 bases from V and 2 bases from J, leaving 11 bases between. The CDR3 is 15 amino acids. The CDR3 DNA follows: TGTGCCAGCAGCTTTGTACAGGGTGCTGGAAACACCATATATTTT. Its translation is CASSFVQGAGNTIYF. The entire variable domain, with the rest obtained from reference TRBV11-2 and TRBJ1-3, is as follows: EAGVAQSPRYKIIEKRQSVAFWCNPISGHATLYWYQQILGQGPKLLIQFQNNGVVDDSQLPKDRFSAERLKGVDSTLKIQPAKLEDSAVYLCASSFVQGAGNTIYFGEGSWLTVV.